This TCR beta chain was observed in a study of identical twins. Findings of the study overall: Twins shared out-of-frame alpha sequences with excess low generation probability. Abundant beta clonotypes from cord blood bore fewer insertions; memory repertoires lacked this pattern.

Trimming removed 3 bases from V and 2 bases from J; junction bases left unmatched: 16. Germline values: CDR1 ENHRY, CDR2 SYGVKD. The CDR3 contains 18 residues. This clonotype was detected many times. What it recognizes is unknown. Unique molecular identifiers were present on cDNA, and template switching added a universal primer site. In TCRdb, the 5' RACE reads were re-called with MiXCR into one record per CDR3 protein. The sample records about 520,000 distinct CDR3 sequences, roughly a fifth being singletons. In addition, the sample was reused for a study of T cells expressing NK-cell markers.

This TCR was sampled from a woman aged 18 to 35 in good health. The V gene is TRBV10-3, the J gene TRBJ2-7; 7 bases match TRBD2. The source material was CD4+ T cells sorted from blood. CDR3 region: CAISEDIQMGLAAYEQYF. The CDR3 coding sequence is TGTGCCATCAGTGAAGATATTCAGATGGGTCTAGCGGCCTACGAGCAGTACTTC.